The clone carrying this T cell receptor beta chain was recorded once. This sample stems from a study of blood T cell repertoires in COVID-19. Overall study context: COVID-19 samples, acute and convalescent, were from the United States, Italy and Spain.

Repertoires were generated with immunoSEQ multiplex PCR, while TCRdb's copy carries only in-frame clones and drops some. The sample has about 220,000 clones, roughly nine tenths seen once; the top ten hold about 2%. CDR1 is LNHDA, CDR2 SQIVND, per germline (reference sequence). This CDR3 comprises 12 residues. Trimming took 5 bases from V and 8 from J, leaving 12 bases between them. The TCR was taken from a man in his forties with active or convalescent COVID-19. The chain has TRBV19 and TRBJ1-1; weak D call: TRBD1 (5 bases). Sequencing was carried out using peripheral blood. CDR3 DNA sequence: TGTGCCAGTAGTCTCTTAGGGGTAGAAGCTTTCTTT. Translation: CASSLLGVEAFF.